This is a list of T cell receptor beta chains from one sample in a study of T cells in Graves' hyperthyroidism and ophthalmopathy. Each CDR3 protein is one row after TCRdb ran MiXCR on the multiplex PCR reads. The table includes approximately 300,000 distinct CDR3 sequences, roughly 19% detected once. Sequencing was carried out using blood. The receptors originated from a man aged 50-60 years with Graves' ophthalmopathy. CDR3s include the opening cysteine and the closing phenylalanine or tryptophan. The D gene is left open where the match is weak. Clone sizes are given selectively: once, few, many, or a class where the clone is expanded.

d_gene	abundance	v_gene	j_gene	CDR3nt	CDR3aa
TRBD2	many	TRBV3-1	TRBJ2-7	TGTGCCAGCAGCCTGAGCGGGAGTGGGCAGTACTTC	CASSLSGSGQYF
.	few	TRBV20-1	TRBJ2-2	TGCAGTGCTAGAAGGGGGGGGGTAAACACCGGGGAGCTGTTTTTT	CSARRGGVNTGELFF
TRBD2	many	TRBV5-6	TRBJ2-3	TGTGCCAGCAGCCCCGGGACTAGCGGCTCAGATACGCAGTATTTT	CASSPGTSGSDTQYF
TRBD2	many	TRBV3-1	TRBJ2-5	TGTGCCAGCAGCCAAGATTTGGCAGCGGGCCCTGAGCGGGGAGAGACCCAGTACTTC	CASSQDLAAGPERGETQYF
.	.	TRBV10-1	TRBJ1-2	TGCGCCAGCAGTGAGGGAGCTAACTATGGCTACACCTTC	CASSEGANYGYTF
.	.	TRBV28	TRBJ1-3	TGTGCCAGCAGTTTAGCCCTTACAGGCTCTGGAAACACCATATATTTT	CASSLALTGSGNTIYF
.	.	TRBV6-5	TRBJ2-7	TGTGCCAGCAGTTACGGAGTCACCTACGAGCAGTACTTC	CASSYGVTYEQYF
TRBD2	many	TRBV3-1	TRBJ2-3	TGTGCCAGCAGCCTACGGACGGGAGGCCCAGATACGCAGTATTTT	CASSLRTGGPDTQYF
TRBD1	.	TRBV6-1	TRBJ2-3	TGTGCCAGCAGCTCGAACAGGGGGCGAGCAGATACGCAGTATTTT	CASSSNRGRADTQYF
.	many	TRBV6-1	TRBJ2-7	TGTGCCAGCAGTTTTCCCGACAGGAATGAGCAGTACTTC	CASSFPDRNEQYF
TRBD1	.	TRBV28	TRBJ1-1	TGTGCCAGCAGTTCCGACAGGGAGGGGGGGGAGAACACTGAAGCTTTCTTT	CASSSDREGGENTEAFF
.	few	TRBV15	TRBJ2-1	TGTGCCACCAGCAGAGCGGAGGGAAATGAGCAGTTCTTC	CATSRAEGNEQFF
TRBD1	many	TRBV2	TRBJ1-1	TGTGCCAGCAGGGGACAGGTCGGGGCTGAAGCTTTCTTT	CASRGQVGAEAFF
.	few	TRBV7-3	TRBJ1-5	TGTGCCAGCAGTCTACCCCCGGGGGCTTGCAATCAGCCCCAGCATTTT	CASSLPPGACNQPQHF
.	many	TRBV30	TRBJ2-5	TGTGCCTGGACTAGCCCAAACCAAGAGACCCAGTACTTC	CAWTSPNQETQYF
.	many	TRBV30	TRBJ2-7	TGTGCCTGGAGCCCCCTACGGGCAGGGGGGAACGAGCAGTACTTC	CAWSPLRAGGNEQYF
.	.	TRBV19	TRBJ1-5	TGTGCCAGTAGTGTTTTATTAGGTAATCAGCCCCAGCATTTT	CASSVLLGNQPQHF
TRBD1	.	TRBV24-1	TRBJ2-7	TGTGCCACCAGTGATCCGGGACAGGGGGCCTACGAGCAGTACTTC	CATSDPGQGAYEQYF
TRBD2	few	TRBV28	TRBJ2-6	TGTGCCAGCAGCAGTCCGGGGGGGCTGTGGGGCAACGTCCTGACTTTC	CASSSPGGLWGNVLTF
TRBD1	many	TRBV11-3	TRBJ2-1	TGTGCCAGCAGCCGGACAGGCCACAATGAGCAGTTCTTC	CASSRTGHNEQFF
.	.	TRBV13	TRBJ2-3	TGTGCCAGCAGCCGACCCCGGGACAGCACAGATACGCAGTATTTT	CASSRPRDSTDTQYF
TRBD2	.	TRBV24-1	TRBJ2-3	TGTGCCACCAGTGATTTGCTAGCGGGGTCTAGCACAGATACGCAGTATTTT	CATSDLLAGSSTDTQYF
TRBD1	few	TRBV20-1	TRBJ2-5	TGCAGTGCGCGCCAGGGGGCCCGGGGTACTGAGACCCAGTACTTC	CSARQGARGTETQYF
.	.	TRBV7-9	TRBJ1-1	TGTGCCAGCACCGCCGGGTCAAGGGTCACTGAAGCTTTCTTT	CASTAGSRVTEAFF
.	many	TRBV9	TRBJ1-1	TGTGCCAGCAGCCCGGACCTGAACACTGAAGCTTTCTTT	CASSPDLNTEAFF
.	many	TRBV18	TRBJ1-5	TGTGCCAGCTCAACCCGGGAGGGTGGACAGCCCCAGCATTTT	CASSTREGGQPQHF
.	.	TRBV27	TRBJ2-3	TGTGCCAGCAGTGTGCAGTATCGGACTTGGGCTAGCACAGATACGCAGTATTTT	CASSVQYRTWASTDTQYF
.	few	TRBV11-1	TRBJ2-1	TGTGCCAGCAGCCTTCTGGGACCTCGAACGCAGTTCTTC	CASSLLGPRTQFF
TRBD2	.	TRBV9	TRBJ2-1	TGTGCCAGCAACGTGGGCCAGAGCGGGAGCTCCTACAATGAGCAGTTCTTC	CASNVGQSGSSYNEQFF
.	few	TRBV5-1	TRBJ1-5	TGTGCCAGCAGCTTGGGAGCAGGGCATCAGCCCCAGCATTTT	CASSLGAGHQPQHF
.	.	TRBV9	TRBJ2-2	TGTGCCAGCAGCGCCCAGGGAGGGGGCACCGGGGAGCTGTTTTTT	CASSAQGGGTGELFF
.	.	TRBV27	TRBJ2-3	TGTGCCAGCAGTTTATCGCCAGGGCGGGCAGATACGCAGTATTTT	CASSLSPGRADTQYF
TRBD1	many	TRBV12-3/TRBV12-4	TRBJ2-7	TGTGCCAGCAGGGCAGGGACAGGGGACAATTCCTACGAGCAGTACTTC	CASRAGTGDNSYEQYF
.	many	TRBV20-1	TRBJ1-1	TGCAGTGCTAGAGGTCCTCAGGGGAACACTGAAGCTTTCTTT	CSARGPQGNTEAFF
TRBD2	few	TRBV9	TRBJ2-3	TGTGCCAGCAGCGTGTCCCTAGCGGGAGCCTCAGATACGCAGTATTTT	CASSVSLAGASDTQYF
TRBD1	.	TRBV10-3	TRBJ1-6	TGTGCCATCAGTGGGCAGGGGGCCGGTTCACCCCTCCACTTT	CAISGQGAGSPLHF
.	many	TRBV28	TRBJ1-1	TGTGCCAGCAGTTTATTAGTAGGGGGCACTGAAGCTTTCTTT	CASSLLVGGTEAFF
.	.	TRBV27	TRBJ1-1	TGTGCCAGCACAGACCCTGGAAGTTTGAACACTGAAGCTTTCTTT	CASTDPGSLNTEAFF
TRBD2	many	TRBV18	TRBJ2-7	TGTGCCAGCTCACAACAGGGACTAGGCTACGAGCAGTACTTC	CASSQQGLGYEQYF
TRBD2	many	TRBV3-1	TRBJ2-4	TGTGCCAGCAGCCAAGAGGCGGGAGGGCCTGGAAACATTCAGTACTTC	CASSQEAGGPGNIQYF
TRBD1	.	TRBV3-1	TRBJ1-2	TGTGCCAGCAGCCAACTAGGACAGGCAGCTAACTATGGCTACACCTTC	CASSQLGQAANYGYTF
TRBD2	.	TRBV6-1	TRBJ2-5	TGTGCCAGCAGTGAAGCGGGGGGGGAGACCCAGTACTTC	CASSEAGGETQYF
TRBD1	many	TRBV28	TRBJ2-5	TGTGCCAGCAGTTTATTCGCGGACAGGGCAGGGGAGACCCAGTACTTC	CASSLFADRAGETQYF
TRBD1	.	TRBV4-1	TRBJ2-2	TGCGCCAGCCGGGACAGGGGTGACACCGGGGAGCTGTTTTTT	CASRDRGDTGELFF
TRBD1	.	TRBV28	TRBJ1-2	TGTGCCAGCAGTTTTCCAGGGGGGTTGTCGTATGGCTACACCTTC	CASSFPGGLSYGYTF
.	many	TRBV12-3/TRBV12-4	TRBJ2-7	TGTGCCAGCAGTTCCTCGGACACTATGGCCTACGAGCAGTACTTC	CASSSSDTMAYEQYF
TRBD1	many	TRBV4-1	TRBJ1-2	TGCGCCAGCAGCCAAGATGGACAGGGATCCCTCTATGGCTACACCTTC	CASSQDGQGSLYGYTF
.	many	TRBV12-3/TRBV12-4	TRBJ1-2	TGTGCCAGCAATACCGCGGCGAGGACAGATGGCTATGGCTACACCTTC	CASNTAARTDGYGYTF
TRBD2	many	TRBV12-3/TRBV12-4	TRBJ2-7	TGTGCCAGCACCGACCTAGCGGGTGCTGACCTCTACGAGCAGTACTTC	CASTDLAGADLYEQYF
.	many	TRBV2	TRBJ2-3	TGTGCCACCAACCTCCGGGGGGCTGAGGCAGATACGCAGTATTTT	CATNLRGAEADTQYF
TRBD2	.	TRBV12-3/TRBV12-4	TRBJ2-7	TGTGCCAGCAGTAGAGGACTAGCGGGAGCCCGGCCCTACGAGCAGTACTTC	CASSRGLAGARPYEQYF
.	many	TRBV30	TRBJ1-1	TGTGCCTGCTCTTTAATGAACACTGAAGCTTTCTTT	CACSLMNTEAFF
.	many	TRBV20-1	TRBJ2-7	TGCAGTGCTAGCCGGCAGCTCGGGGAGCAGTACTTC	CSASRQLGEQYF
.	many	TRBV20-1	TRBJ2-4	TGCAGTGGGTATAATAAAAACATTCAGTACTTC	CSGYNKNIQYF
.	many	TRBV5-1	TRBJ1-1	TGCGCCAGCAGCTTGGAGGGGATTACTGAAGCTTTCTTT	CASSLEGITEAFF
TRBD1	.	TRBV5-1	TRBJ2-3	TGCGCCAGCAGCCCCATGGGACAGGGCGTCACAGATACGCAGTATTTT	CASSPMGQGVTDTQYF
TRBD1	many	TRBV20-1	TRBJ2-7	TGCAGTGCTAGCATTCAAACAGGGGCAAACCCCTACGAGCAGTACTTC	CSASIQTGANPYEQYF
.	many	TRBV18	TRBJ2-7	TGTGCCAGCTCACCTGGTCACGAGCAGTACTTC	CASSPGHEQYF